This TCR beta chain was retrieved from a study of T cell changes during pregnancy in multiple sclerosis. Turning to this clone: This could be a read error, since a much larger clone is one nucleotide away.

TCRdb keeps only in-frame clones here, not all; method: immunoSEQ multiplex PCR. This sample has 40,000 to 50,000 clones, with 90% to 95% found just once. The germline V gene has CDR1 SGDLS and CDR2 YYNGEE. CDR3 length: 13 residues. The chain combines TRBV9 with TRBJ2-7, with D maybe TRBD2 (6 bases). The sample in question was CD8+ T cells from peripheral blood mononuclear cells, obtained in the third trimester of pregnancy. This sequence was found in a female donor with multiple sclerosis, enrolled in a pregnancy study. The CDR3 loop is CASSVGGGDERYF. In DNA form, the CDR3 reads TGTGCCAGCAGCGTAGGGGGCGGGGACGAGCGGTACTTC.